This is a list of T cell receptor beta chains from one sample in a study of T cells in Graves' hyperthyroidism and ophthalmopathy. TCRdb itself ran the multiplex PCR reads through MiXCR, one entry per CDR3 protein. The repertoire holds around 340,000 distinct CDR3 sequences, with about 15% as singletons. The material sequenced was blood. The source is a woman aged 25-40 years with Graves' hyperthyroidism. The CDR3 runs from the conserved cysteine through the conserved F or W. The D gene is left open where the match is weak. Clone size, where shown, is once, few, many, or a class for clones that have expanded.

clone_size: many; v_call: TRBV27; j_call: TRBJ2-3; d_call: TRBD2; cdr3_aa: CASAMGATGTSGRRLDTQYF; cdr3_nt: TGTGCCAGCGCGATGGGGGCGACCGGGACTAGCGGGAGACGTCTCGATACGCAGTATTTT
clone_size: many; v_call: TRBV7-9; j_call: TRBJ1-2; d_call: -; cdr3_aa: CASSFPDSYYGYTF; cdr3_nt: TGTGCCAGCAGCTTTCCCGACAGCTATTATGGCTACACCTTC
clone_size: many; v_call: TRBV7-2; j_call: TRBJ2-7; d_call: -; cdr3_aa: CASRETGTPPYEQYF; cdr3_nt: TGTGCCAGCAGGGAAACCGGGACACCTCCCTACGAGCAGTACTTC
clone_size: few; v_call: TRBV6-1; j_call: TRBJ2-7; d_call: TRBD2; cdr3_aa: CASSEGFAGEAYEQYF; cdr3_nt: TGTGCCAGCAGTGAAGGCTTTGCGGGAGAAGCCTACGAGCAGTACTTC
clone_size: many; v_call: TRBV28; j_call: TRBJ1-1; d_call: -; cdr3_aa: CASRSVRTEAFF; cdr3_nt: TGTGCCAGCAGATCGGTGCGGACTGAAGCTTTCTTT
clone_size: -; v_call: TRBV5-5; j_call: TRBJ2-3; d_call: -; cdr3_aa: CASSLAGTRGADTQYF; cdr3_nt: TGTGCCAGCAGCTTGGCCGGGACACGAGGGGCAGATACGCAGTATTTT
clone_size: -; v_call: TRBV29-1; j_call: TRBJ1-3; d_call: -; cdr3_aa: CSVEGPGNTIYF; cdr3_nt: TGCAGCGTTGAAGGGCCCGGAAACACCATATATTTT
clone_size: few; v_call: TRBV5-6; j_call: TRBJ2-2; d_call: TRBD2; cdr3_aa: CASSSYPGTSGRASSTGELFF; cdr3_nt: TGTGCCAGCAGCTCATACCCCGGGACTAGCGGGAGGGCCAGTAGCACCGGGGAGCTGTTTTTT
clone_size: -; v_call: TRBV6-9; j_call: TRBJ1-5; d_call: -; cdr3_aa: CASSSGGGKLNQPQHF; cdr3_nt: TGTGCCAGCAGTTCTGGAGGGGGGAAACTCAATCAGCCCCAGCATTTT
clone_size: -; v_call: TRBV6-2/TRBV6-3; j_call: TRBJ2-5; d_call: -; cdr3_aa: CASSYSTNPQETQYF; cdr3_nt: TGTGCCAGCAGTTACTCGACTAACCCCCAAGAGACCCAGTACTTC
clone_size: many; v_call: TRBV30; j_call: TRBJ2-1; d_call: TRBD1; cdr3_aa: CAWAGGESYNEQFF; cdr3_nt: TGTGCCTGGGCAGGGGGCGAATCCTACAATGAGCAGTTCTTC
clone_size: -; v_call: TRBV15; j_call: TRBJ2-2; d_call: -; cdr3_aa: CATTSSGELFF; cdr3_nt: TGTGCCACAACGTCGAGCGGGGAGCTGTTTTTT
clone_size: many; v_call: TRBV7-3; j_call: TRBJ2-1; d_call: -; cdr3_aa: CASSLTNNEQFF; cdr3_nt: TGTGCCAGCAGCTTAACCAACAATGAGCAGTTCTTC
clone_size: -; v_call: TRBV20-1; j_call: TRBJ2-1; d_call: TRBD1; cdr3_aa: CSAVTGGYYNEQFF; cdr3_nt: TGCAGTGCTGTGACAGGGGGGTACTACAATGAGCAGTTCTTC
clone_size: many; v_call: TRBV12-3/TRBV12-4; j_call: TRBJ2-7; d_call: TRBD2; cdr3_aa: CASSPRLAASDEQYF; cdr3_nt: TGTGCCAGCAGTCCCCGACTAGCGGCGTCGGACGAGCAGTACTTC
clone_size: -; v_call: TRBV7-8; j_call: TRBJ2-1; d_call: -; cdr3_aa: CASSRARSEQFF; cdr3_nt: TGTGCCAGCAGCAGGGCGCGGAGTGAGCAGTTCTTC
clone_size: few; v_call: TRBV18; j_call: TRBJ2-3; d_call: TRBD2; cdr3_aa: CASSLSGGASTDTQYF; cdr3_nt: TGTGCCAGCTCACTGAGCGGGGGGGCTAGCACAGATACGCAGTATTTT
clone_size: -; v_call: TRBV7-9; j_call: TRBJ1-3; d_call: -; cdr3_aa: CASSSPQGIAGNTIYF; cdr3_nt: TGTGCCAGCAGCTCCCCACAGGGAATCGCCGGAAACACCATATATTTT
clone_size: many; v_call: TRBV28; j_call: TRBJ2-2; d_call: -; cdr3_aa: CASSFGGGDTGELFF; cdr3_nt: TGTGCCAGCAGTTTCGGCGGAGGGGACACCGGGGAGCTGTTTTTT
clone_size: -; v_call: TRBV3-1; j_call: TRBJ2-7; d_call: -; cdr3_aa: CASSQTRGSYEQYF; cdr3_nt: TGTGCCAGCAGCCAGACCCGGGGCTCCTACGAGCAGTACTTC
clone_size: -; v_call: TRBV12-3/TRBV12-4; j_call: TRBJ1-5; d_call: -; cdr3_aa: CASSYLGGNQPQHF; cdr3_nt: TGTGCCAGCAGCTACTTGGGGGGCAATCAGCCCCAGCATTTT
clone_size: many; v_call: TRBV28; j_call: TRBJ1-1; d_call: TRBD1; cdr3_aa: CASITGTGAKAFF; cdr3_nt: TGTGCCAGCATTACCGGGACAGGGGCTAAAGCTTTCTTT
clone_size: many; v_call: TRBV20-1; j_call: TRBJ2-3; d_call: TRBD2; cdr3_aa: CSGKREGVDTQYF; cdr3_nt: TGCAGTGGAAAGCGGGAGGGAGTAGATACGCAGTATTTT
clone_size: few; v_call: TRBV9; j_call: TRBJ2-7; d_call: TRBD2; cdr3_aa: CASSPRPSGRLNEQYF; cdr3_nt: TGTGCCAGCAGCCCACGACCTAGCGGGAGGCTGAACGAGCAGTACTTC
clone_size: many; v_call: TRBV10-3; j_call: TRBJ1-5; d_call: -; cdr3_aa: CAISANSIGQPQHF; cdr3_nt: TGTGCCATCAGTGCTAACTCAATCGGCCAGCCCCAGCATTTT
clone_size: few; v_call: TRBV9; j_call: TRBJ2-1; d_call: TRBD2; cdr3_aa: CASSVDGTSGDSDEQFF; cdr3_nt: TGTGCCAGCAGCGTAGATGGAACTAGCGGGGATTCGGATGAGCAGTTCTTC
clone_size: few; v_call: TRBV19; j_call: TRBJ1-2; d_call: -; cdr3_aa: CASTDFDGYTF; cdr3_nt: TGTGCCAGTACAGATTTCGATGGCTACACCTTC
clone_size: -; v_call: TRBV2; j_call: TRBJ2-1; d_call: -; cdr3_aa: CASKWGSSPNEQFF; cdr3_nt: TGTGCCAGCAAGTGGGGATCTAGTCCCAATGAGCAGTTCTTC
clone_size: -; v_call: TRBV6-1; j_call: TRBJ2-7; d_call: TRBD2; cdr3_aa: CASSSPSGSFHEQYF; cdr3_nt: TGTGCCAGCAGTTCTCCTAGCGGGAGTTTCCACGAGCAGTACTTC
clone_size: -; v_call: TRBV10-2; j_call: TRBJ1-1; d_call: -; cdr3_aa: CASSEQGPGAFF; cdr3_nt: TGCGCCAGCAGTGAACAGGGCCCCGGAGCTTTCTTT
clone_size: many; v_call: TRBV28; j_call: TRBJ1-5; d_call: -; cdr3_aa: CASRQGRNQPQHF; cdr3_nt: TGTGCCAGCAGACAGGGACGTAATCAGCCCCAGCATTTT
clone_size: many; v_call: TRBV12-3/TRBV12-4; j_call: TRBJ1-2; d_call: TRBD1; cdr3_aa: CASSALGDSYGYTF; cdr3_nt: TGTGCCAGCAGTGCCCTTGGGGACAGCTATGGCTACACCTTC
clone_size: few; v_call: TRBV10-3; j_call: TRBJ1-5; d_call: -; cdr3_aa: CAISESRLNQPQHF; cdr3_nt: TGTGCCATCAGTGAGAGCAGGCTCAATCAGCCCCAGCATTTT
clone_size: -; v_call: TRBV7-6; j_call: TRBJ2-5; d_call: TRBD2; cdr3_aa: CASSLLAGGAADETQYF; cdr3_nt: TGTGCCAGCAGCTTATTGGCGGGAGGCGCGGCAGACGAGACCCAGTACTTC
clone_size: many; v_call: TRBV6-5; j_call: TRBJ2-2; d_call: -; cdr3_aa: CASSYSHSTGELFF; cdr3_nt: TGTGCCAGCAGTTACTCCCACAGCACCGGGGAGCTGTTTTTT
clone_size: -; v_call: TRBV5-5; j_call: TRBJ2-2; d_call: -; cdr3_aa: CASSSRNPGELFF; cdr3_nt: TGTGCCAGCAGCTCGAGAAACCCCGGGGAGCTGTTTTTT
clone_size: few; v_call: TRBV7-2; j_call: TRBJ1-3; d_call: -; cdr3_aa: CASSSGLTGNTIYF; cdr3_nt: TGTGCCAGCAGCTCCGGACTCACCGGAAACACCATATATTTT
clone_size: many; v_call: TRBV6-8; j_call: TRBJ2-1; d_call: -; cdr3_aa: CASRRGKETGRPNEQFF; cdr3_nt: TGTGCCAGCAGACGAGGCAAAGAAACAGGACGCCCCAATGAGCAGTTCTTC
clone_size: -; v_call: TRBV7-9; j_call: TRBJ1-3; d_call: TRBD1; cdr3_aa: CASSLGRPGGQGATGNTIYF; cdr3_nt: TGTGCCAGCAGCTTAGGAAGACCTGGCGGGCAGGGGGCGACGGGAAACACCATATATTTT
clone_size: many; v_call: TRBV20-1; j_call: TRBJ2-7; d_call: -; cdr3_aa: CSTGTSVGEQYF; cdr3_nt: TGCAGTACCGGGACATCGGTTGGCGAGCAGTACTTC
clone_size: few; v_call: TRBV28; j_call: TRBJ2-3; d_call: TRBD2; cdr3_aa: CAWGSGKGGSTDTQYF; cdr3_nt: TGTGCCTGGGGTAGCGGGAAGGGAGGGAGCACAGATACGCAGTATTTT
clone_size: few; v_call: TRBV7-3; j_call: TRBJ2-1; d_call: TRBD2; cdr3_aa: CASSSRLAGVDEQFF; cdr3_nt: TGTGCCAGCAGCTCCCGACTAGCGGGTGTCGATGAGCAGTTCTTC
clone_size: few; v_call: TRBV11-2; j_call: TRBJ1-1; d_call: -; cdr3_aa: CASSLTGTKAFF; cdr3_nt: TGTGCCAGCAGCCTAACAGGCACTAAAGCTTTCTTT
clone_size: many; v_call: TRBV11-2; j_call: TRBJ2-5; d_call: -; cdr3_aa: CASSLSRGNGGETQYF; cdr3_nt: TGTGCCAGCAGCTTATCACGGGGGAATGGGGGTGAGACCCAGTACTTC
clone_size: few; v_call: TRBV28; j_call: TRBJ1-4; d_call: -; cdr3_aa: CASSPPQGTNEKLFF; cdr3_nt: TGTGCCAGCAGTCCACCCCAGGGCACTAATGAAAAACTGTTTTTT
clone_size: -; v_call: TRBV6-1; j_call: TRBJ2-2; d_call: TRBD1; cdr3_aa: CAIQTGDTGELFF; cdr3_nt: TGTGCCATCCAAACAGGGGACACCGGGGAGCTGTTTTTT
clone_size: -; v_call: TRBV5-5; j_call: TRBJ2-2; d_call: TRBD2; cdr3_aa: CASAPTSGRSGELLF; cdr3_nt: TGTGCCAGCGCACCGACTAGCGGGAGATCCGGGGAGCTGTTGTTT
clone_size: many; v_call: TRBV28; j_call: TRBJ1-5; d_call: TRBD1; cdr3_aa: CASSFPGQYYSNQPQHF; cdr3_nt: TGTGCCAGCAGTTTTCCGGGACAGTATTATAGCAATCAGCCCCAGCATTTT
clone_size: many; v_call: TRBV15; j_call: TRBJ2-7; d_call: -; cdr3_aa: CATSRQSSYEQYF; cdr3_nt: TGTGCCACCAGTCGACAGAGCTCCTACGAGCAGTACTTC
clone_size: -; v_call: TRBV2; j_call: TRBJ1-3; d_call: TRBD1; cdr3_aa: CASSEDRVNGNTIYF; cdr3_nt: TGTGCCAGCAGTGAGGACAGGGTAAATGGAAACACCATATATTTT
clone_size: many; v_call: TRBV18; j_call: TRBJ1-2; d_call: -; cdr3_aa: CASSPSTGTYGYTF; cdr3_nt: TGTGCCAGCTCACCCTCAACAGGGACTTATGGCTACACCTTC
clone_size: many; v_call: TRBV12-3/TRBV12-4; j_call: TRBJ1-3; d_call: -; cdr3_aa: CASRPTGGAGGNTIYF; cdr3_nt: TGTGCCAGCAGACCCACCGGGGGCGCGGGCGGAAACACCATATATTTT
clone_size: many; v_call: TRBV7-2; j_call: TRBJ1-5; d_call: TRBD1; cdr3_aa: CASSLPRETGNQPQHF; cdr3_nt: TGTGCCAGCAGCTTACCTCGGGAGACAGGGAATCAGCCCCAGCATTTT